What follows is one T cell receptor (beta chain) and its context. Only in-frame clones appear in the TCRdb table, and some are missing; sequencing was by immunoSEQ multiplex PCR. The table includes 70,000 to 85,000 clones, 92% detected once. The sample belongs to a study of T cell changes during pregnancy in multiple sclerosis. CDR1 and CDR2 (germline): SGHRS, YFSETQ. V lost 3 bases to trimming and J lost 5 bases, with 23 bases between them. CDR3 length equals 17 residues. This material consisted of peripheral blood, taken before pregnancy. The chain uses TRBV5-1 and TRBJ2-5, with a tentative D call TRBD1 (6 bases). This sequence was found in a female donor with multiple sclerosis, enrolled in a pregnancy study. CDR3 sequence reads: CASSSKGQSQFAETQYF. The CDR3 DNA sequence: TGCGCCAGCAGCTCGAAAGGACAGTCCCAATTCGCGGAGACCCAGTACTTC.